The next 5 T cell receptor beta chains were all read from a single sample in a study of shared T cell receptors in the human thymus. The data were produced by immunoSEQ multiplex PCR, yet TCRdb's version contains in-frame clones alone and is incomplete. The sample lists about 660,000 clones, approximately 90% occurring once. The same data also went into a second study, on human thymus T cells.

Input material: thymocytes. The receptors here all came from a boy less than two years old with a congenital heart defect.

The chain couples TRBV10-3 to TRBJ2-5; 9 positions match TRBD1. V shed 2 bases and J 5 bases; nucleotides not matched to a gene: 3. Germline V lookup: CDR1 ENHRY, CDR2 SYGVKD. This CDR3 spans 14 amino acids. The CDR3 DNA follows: TGTGCCATCAGTGAGCGGACAGGGGCGGAGACCCAGTACTTC. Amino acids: CAISERTGAETQYF.

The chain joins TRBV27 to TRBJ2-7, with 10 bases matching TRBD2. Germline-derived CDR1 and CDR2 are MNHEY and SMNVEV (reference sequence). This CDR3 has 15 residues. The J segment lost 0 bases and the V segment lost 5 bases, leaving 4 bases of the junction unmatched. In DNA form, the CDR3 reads TGTGCCAGCAGTCCCGCTAGCGGGGGCTCCTACGAGCAGTACTTC. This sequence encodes CASSPASGGSYEQYF.

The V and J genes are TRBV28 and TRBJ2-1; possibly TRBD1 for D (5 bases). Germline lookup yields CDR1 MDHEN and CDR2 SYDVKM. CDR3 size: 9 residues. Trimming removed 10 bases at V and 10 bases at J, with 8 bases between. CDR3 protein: CAIGHEQFF. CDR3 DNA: TGTGCCATCGGACACGAGCAGTTCTTC.

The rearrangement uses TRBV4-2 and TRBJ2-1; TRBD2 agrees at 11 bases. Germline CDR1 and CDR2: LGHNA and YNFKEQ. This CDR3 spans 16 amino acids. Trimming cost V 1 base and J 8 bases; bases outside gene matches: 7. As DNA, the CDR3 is TGTGCCAGCAGCCAAGGGGATAGCGGGAGGGTATATGAGCAGTTCTTC. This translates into CASSQGDSGRVYEQFF.

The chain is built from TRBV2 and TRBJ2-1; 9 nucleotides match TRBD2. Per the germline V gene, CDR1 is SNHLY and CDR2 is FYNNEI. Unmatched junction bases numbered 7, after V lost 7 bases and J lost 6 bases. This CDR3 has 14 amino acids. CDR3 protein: CASIRLAAGNEQFF. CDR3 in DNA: TGTGCCAGCATCAGACTAGCGGCCGGCAATGAGCAGTTCTTC.